Each of the 10 T cell receptor beta chains below was sequenced from the same sample in a study of control samples from healthy donors and cancer patients. Method: immunoSEQ multiplex PCR; TCRdb's copy keeps in-frame clones and lacks some. The data show some 200,000 clones, roughly nine tenths seen once. Sequencing used blood. The source of these receptors is a woman in her 30s in good health.

V usage is TRBV28 and J usage is TRBJ1-2; TRBD1 is a possible D gene (5 bases). The CDR3 covers 12 residues. The ends were cut back, 5 bases at V and 4 bases at J, with 8 bases in the middle. Germline V lookup: CDR1 MDHEN, CDR2 SYDVKM. CDR3 DNA: TGTGCCAGCAGTACCAGGGTCTATGGCTACACCTTC. Translating gives CASSTRVYGYTF.

The genes are TRBV18 and TRBJ1-1; 7 bases are a match to TRBD1. After removal of 3 bases from V and 10 bases from J, the junction contained 8 bases not matched to a gene. Germline V lookup: CDR1 KGHSH, CDR2 LQKENI. This CDR3 has 13 residues. DNA of the CDR3: TGTGCCAGCTCACCTCAAGGGGGCAGAGGAGCTTTCTTT. This gives the protein CASSPQGGRGAFF.

This chain joins TRBV7-9 and TRBJ1-5; possibly TRBD1 for D (5 bases). V dropped 10 bases and J dropped 1 base, with 11 bases sitting between them. The CDR3 is made up of 13 amino acids. Germline CDR1 reads SEHNR; CDR2 reads FQNEAQ (reference sequence). The CDR3 sequence: CAIARDSNQPQHF. The CDR3 coding sequence is TGTGCCATTGCCCGGGACAGCAATCAGCCCCAGCATTTT. Variable domain in full (rest from reference TRBV7-9 and TRBJ1-5): DTGVSQNPRHKITKRGQNVTFRCDPISEHNRLYWYRQTLGQGPEFLTYFQNEAQLEKSRLLSDRFSAERPKGSFSTLEIQRTEQGDSAMYLCAIARDSNQPQHFGDGTRLSIL.

As regards this clone: Other DNA sequences in the same sample also yield this CDR3. The chain has TRBV6-5 and TRBJ2-7; 9 bases line up with TRBD1. V shed 6 bases and J 2 bases; nucleotides not matched to a gene: 2. This CDR3 spans 13 amino acids. CDR1 and CDR2 (germline): MNHEY, SVGAGI. The CDR3 loop is CASRGQGTYEQYF. The CDR3 DNA follows: TGTGCCAGCAGAGGACAGGGGACCTACGAGCAGTACTTC.

V is TRBV19 and J is TRBJ1-3; D call uncertain. The CDR3 consists of 15 residues. V was shortened by 1 base and J by 0 bases, with 7 bases between the two germline ends. Germline CDR1 reads LNHDA; CDR2 reads SQIVND (reference sequence). This chain's CDR3 is CASSIGQPSGNTIYF. The CDR3 region has the DNA TGTGCCAGTAGTATAGGACAACCCTCTGGAAACACCATATATTTT.

In the case of this clone: Other DNA sequences from this sample encode an identical CDR3 as well. The chain recombines TRBV2 with TRBJ1-2, with unresolved D. This CDR3 is 13 amino acids long. Germline V gene sequence: CDR1 SNHLY, CDR2 FYNNEI. V lost 2 bases, J lost 0 bases, and 4 bases lay in between. CDR3 DNA: TGTGCCAGCAGTGAACAAGCTAACTATGGCTACACCTTC. Protein sequence: CASSEQANYGYTF.

The V gene is TRBV6-2 or TRBV6-3, the J gene TRBJ2-1, with 7 bases that match TRBD1. Germline V lookup: CDR1 MNHEY, CDR2 SVGEGT. V was clipped by 2 bases and J by 3 bases; unmatched bases: 1. The CDR3 has 14 residues. CDR3 loop: CASSYGTDYNEQFF. The CDR3 DNA follows: TGTGCCAGCAGTTACGGGACAGACTACAATGAGCAGTTCTTC.

The chain has TRBV6-5 and TRBJ1-4; 7 positions match TRBD1. This CDR3 contains 14 residues. The J segment lost 5 bases and the V segment lost 4 bases, leaving 4 bases of the junction unmatched. The V gene's germline CDR1 is MNHEY and CDR2 SVGAGI. The CDR3 DNA reads TGTGCCAGCAGTTGGGACAGCCAAAATGAAAAACTGTTTTTT. Translating gives CASSWDSQNEKLFF.

The chain links TRBV30 to TRBJ1-1; tentatively, D is TRBD1 (6 bases). V was pared by 0 bases and J by 5 bases, with 13 bases between. This CDR3 is built from 14 residues. Germline V gene data show CDR1 as GTSNPN and CDR2 as SVGIG (reference sequence). CDR3 residues: CAWSVHRDVTEAFF. CDR3 DNA: TGTGCCTGGAGTGTTCACAGGGATGTGACTGAAGCTTTCTTT.

This rearrangement joins TRBV7-2 to TRBJ1-5; TRBD1 agrees at 7 bases. The CDR3 covers 16 residues. The V gene's germline CDR1 is SGHTA and CDR2 FQGNSA. V gave up 1 base and J gave up 6 bases; unmatched junction bases: 9. The CDR3 coding sequence is TGTGCCAGCAGCTTAGTCGGGCAGGGGGTAAGTCAGCCCCAGCATTTT. Translation gives CASSLVGQGVSQPQHF.